These T cell receptor beta chains were read from a single sample in a study of Tregs in tolerant kidney transplant recipients. The data were produced by immunoSEQ multiplex PCR, yet TCRdb's version contains in-frame clones alone and is incomplete. Among about 77,000 clones, 98% were seen once, and the ten largest hold roughly 0.6%. The source material was CD4+ T cells from blood, sampled before the transplant. All receptors come from a human donor who received a combined kidney and bone marrow transplant. The CDR3 runs from the conserved cysteine through the conserved F or W. A D gene is named only where the DNA matches it firmly. Clone size is stated in some rows and not others, as once, few, many or a class when expanded.

>TRBJ2-3|TRBV21-1|-|13|-
CASTLGSTDTQYF
TGTGCCAGCACTCTGGGCAGCACAGATACGCAGTATTTT
>TRBJ1-2|TRBV19|-|14|TRBD1
CASSREGTAYGYTF
TGTGCCAGTAGCCGGGAAGGGACAGCCTATGGCTACACCTTC
>TRBJ1-5|TRBV5-1|-|17|TRBD1
CASSLEAGGVGNQPQHF
TGCGCCAGCAGCTTGGAGGCAGGGGGTGTCGGCAATCAGCCCCAGCATTTT
>TRBJ1-5|TRBV6-5|-|15|TRBD1
CASRKGQGASQPQHF
TGTGCCAGCAGAAAGGGACAGGGGGCGAGTCAGCCCCAGCATTTT
>TRBJ2-5|TRBV5-5|-|14|TRBD1
CASSSRQGQETQYF
TGTGCCAGCAGCTCAAGACAGGGCCAAGAGACCCAGTACTTC
>TRBJ2-7|TRBV27|-|15|-
CASGPATGHSYEQYF
TGTGCCAGCGGACCGGCCACCGGACACTCCTACGAGCAGTACTTC
>TRBJ2-2|TRBV7-2|-|14|-
CASSLVVIGRGLFF
TGTGCCAGCAGCTTAGTTGTAATTGGTAGAGGGCTGTTTTTT
>TRBJ1-2|TRBV6-5|-|11|-
CASRRGYGYTF
TGTGCCAGCAGACGGGGCTATGGCTACACCTTC
>TRBJ1-5|TRBV28|-|20|-
CASSFYPASLFGASNQPQHF
TGTGCCAGCAGTTTTTATCCGGCATCCTTATTTGGAGCGAGCAATCAGCCCCAGCATTTT
>TRBJ2-3|TRBV6-6|-|11|-
CASSSGDTQYF
TGTGCCAGCAGCTCCGGGGATACGCAGTATTTT
>TRBJ2-1|TRBV7-8|once|17|TRBD2
CASSFKLAGESYNEQFF
TGTGCCAGCAGTTTTAAACTAGCGGGGGAGTCCTACAATGAGCAGTTCTTC
>TRBJ2-7|TRBV19|-|15|-
CASSMTGTGAYEQYF
TGTGCCAGTAGTATGACCGGGACTGGGGCCTACGAGCAGTACTTC
>TRBJ2-1|TRBV11-2|-|15|TRBD2
CASSGSSGRINEQFF
TGTGCCAGCAGCGGGAGTAGCGGGAGAATAAATGAGCAGTTCTTC
>TRBJ2-3|TRBV5-1|-|18|TRBD2
CASSLGGLAGGRTDTQYF
TGCGCCAGCAGCTTGGGGGGACTAGCGGGAGGAAGAACAGATACGCAGTATTTT
>TRBJ2-7|TRBV23-1|once|16|TRBD1
CASSRQGCGDNYEQYF
TGCGCCAGCAGTCGACAGGGGTGTGGAGATAACTACGAGCAGTACTTC
>TRBJ2-7|TRBV29-1|-|14|TRBD1
CSVDWTGRPYEQYF
TGCAGCGTTGACTGGACAGGGCGCCCCTACGAGCAGTACTTC
>TRBJ1-6|TRBV7-2|-|15|-
CASSLRRSHNSPLHF
TGTGCCAGCAGCCTGAGACGGAGTCATAATTCACCCCTCCACTTT
>TRBJ1-2|TRBV30|-|13|-
CAWSEGRWDGYTF
TGTGCCTGGAGTGAGGGGCGCTGGGATGGCTACACCTTC
>TRBJ2-3|TRBV7-3|-|18|TRBD2
CASSLERGSGSLGDTQYF
TGTGCCAGCAGCTTAGAGCGGGGTAGCGGGAGCTTGGGAGATACGCAGTATTTT
>TRBJ2-1|TRBV7-7|-|13|TRBD1
CASSLRTGQEQFF
TGTGCCAGCAGCCTAAGGACAGGGCAGGAGCAGTTCTTC
>TRBJ1-3|TRBV5-4|-|14|-
CASSFQGSGNTIYF
TGTGCCAGCAGCTTCCAGGGCTCTGGAAACACCATATATTTT
>TRBJ2-7|TRBV7-3|-|12|-
CASSPHSYEQYF
TGTGCCAGCAGCCCCCACTCCTACGAGCAGTACTTC
>TRBJ1-5|TRBV28|-|15|-
CASSGGVAGNQPQHF
TGTGCCAGCAGCGGGGGGGTGGCGGGCAATCAGCCCCAGCATTTT
>TRBJ2-1|TRBV5-1|-|15|TRBD2
CASSSTSGGAGEQFF
TGCGCCAGCAGCTCGACTAGCGGGGGGGCCGGCGAGCAGTTCTTC